The rows below give T cell receptor beta chains drawn from one sample of a study of cytomegalovirus exposure and HLA in healthy donors. The repertoire was sequenced with immunoSEQ multiplex PCR; TCRdb's copy has only in-frame clones and lacks some. The sample data list about 33,000 clones. Sequenced input: PBMCs. The receptors were gathered from a woman aged 40 to 50 in good health and CMV-seropositive. Each CDR3 is given with its conserved first and last residue. Fields, in order: D gene, J gene, V gene, CDR3 DNA, CDR3 protein. D genes are given only for firm matches.

D gene: TRBD1; J gene: TRBJ1-1; V gene: TRBV9; CDR3 DNA: TGTGCCAGCAGTGCCAACCCCAGGGGGGTCACTGAAGCTTTCTTT; CDR3 protein: CASSANPRGVTEAFF
D gene: TRBD1; J gene: TRBJ2-5; V gene: TRBV4-1; CDR3 DNA: TGCGCCAGCAGGAGGGGGCAGGGAGAAGCTCCAGAGACCCAGTACTTC; CDR3 protein: CASRRGQGEAPETQYF
D gene: -; J gene: TRBJ2-7; V gene: TRBV4-1; CDR3 DNA: TGCGCCAGCAGCCATACTTACAGGAGTCTGTACGAGCAGTACTTC; CDR3 protein: CASSHTYRSLYEQYF
D gene: TRBD1; J gene: TRBJ1-5; V gene: TRBV18; CDR3 DNA: TGTGCCAGCTCACCAGGACAGGGCAATCAGCCCCAGCATTTT; CDR3 protein: CASSPGQGNQPQHF
D gene: TRBD1; J gene: TRBJ2-7; V gene: TRBV5-5; CDR3 DNA: TGTGCCAGCAGCTGGGACAGGGCCCCCTCTTACGAGCAGTACTTC; CDR3 protein: CASSWDRAPSYEQYF
D gene: TRBD1; J gene: TRBJ1-2; V gene: TRBV10-3; CDR3 DNA: TGTGCGATCGGGACAGGATCGTGGACCACCAATTCTAACTATGGCTACACCTTC; CDR3 protein: CAIGTGSWTTNSNYGYTF
D gene: TRBD2; J gene: TRBJ2-7; V gene: TRBV4-1; CDR3 DNA: TGCGCCAGCAGCCAAGGGGCTAGCGGGAGTTACTACGAGCAGTACTTC; CDR3 protein: CASSQGASGSYYEQYF
D gene: -; J gene: TRBJ1-4; V gene: TRBV7-6; CDR3 DNA: TGTGCCAGCAGCGTAGCTCCTCGGAATGAAAAACTGTTTTTT; CDR3 protein: CASSVAPRNEKLFF
D gene: -; J gene: TRBJ2-2; V gene: TRBV6-6; CDR3 DNA: TGTGCCAGCAGCTTCAACAGGGAAGGCACCGGGGAGCTGTTTTTT; CDR3 protein: CASSFNREGTGELFF
D gene: -; J gene: TRBJ2-1; V gene: TRBV13; CDR3 DNA: TGTGCCAGCAGCCCCGCGGGGCTAGCCTTATCTAACAATGAGCAGTTCTTC; CDR3 protein: CASSPAGLALSNNEQFF
D gene: TRBD2; J gene: TRBJ2-3; V gene: TRBV19; CDR3 DNA: TGTGCCAGTAGTACCACCGGTAGGCCTAGCGGGAGCCAAAGATCGGGAGATACGCAGTATTTT; CDR3 protein: CASSTTGRPSGSQRSGDTQYF
D gene: -; J gene: TRBJ2-7; V gene: TRBV7-9; CDR3 DNA: TGTGCCAGCAGCTCAAGCAGGGGGGACTACGAGCAGTACTTC; CDR3 protein: CASSSSRGDYEQYF
D gene: TRBD2; J gene: TRBJ2-7; V gene: TRBV5-1; CDR3 DNA: TGCGCCAGCACCAGCCAAAGCGGGGTCGGCGAGCAGTACTTC; CDR3 protein: CASTSQSGVGEQYF
D gene: -; J gene: TRBJ2-2; V gene: TRBV1; CDR3 DNA: TGCACCAGTCCCGGGAATCGAGGCGGGGAGCTGTTTTTT; CDR3 protein: CTSPGNRGGELFF
D gene: -; J gene: TRBJ2-2; V gene: TRBV10-3; CDR3 DNA: TGTGCCATCAGTAACAGGCAGAACACCGGGGAGCTGTTTTTT; CDR3 protein: CAISNRQNTGELFF
D gene: -; J gene: TRBJ2-7; V gene: TRBV4-3; CDR3 DNA: TGCGCCAGCAGCCAAACCACGGACAACTTATACGAGCAGTACTTC; CDR3 protein: CASSQTTDNLYEQYF
D gene: TRBD1; J gene: TRBJ2-5; V gene: TRBV15; CDR3 DNA: TGTGCCACCAGCCGCGGACAGGGATGGGAGACCCAGTACTTC; CDR3 protein: CATSRGQGWETQYF
D gene: -; J gene: TRBJ2-5; V gene: TRBV4-2; CDR3 DNA: TGTGCCAGCAGCCCCGAGCGATCTATGGCCCAGTACTTC; CDR3 protein: CASSPERSMAQYF
D gene: -; J gene: TRBJ1-5; V gene: TRBV18; CDR3 DNA: TGTGCCAGCTCACTGTCGACAGGACAAACTTCCCAGCCCCAGCATTTT; CDR3 protein: CASSLSTGQTSQPQHF
D gene: -; J gene: TRBJ1-6; V gene: TRBV28; CDR3 DNA: TGTGCCAGCAGCCTGTCAGAGGCCTCCTATAATTCACCCCTCCACTTT; CDR3 protein: CASSLSEASYNSPLHF
D gene: -; J gene: TRBJ2-1; V gene: TRBV10-2; CDR3 DNA: TGCGCCAGCAGTGATCGCGGCTCCTACAATGAGCAGTTCTTC; CDR3 protein: CASSDRGSYNEQFF
D gene: -; J gene: TRBJ1-5; V gene: TRBV9; CDR3 DNA: TGTGCCAGCAGCGCCAGTCCGTATAGCAATCAGCCCCAGCATTTT; CDR3 protein: CASSASPYSNQPQHF
D gene: TRBD1; J gene: TRBJ2-7; V gene: TRBV7-9; CDR3 DNA: TGTGCCAGCAGCTCCGGACAGGGTCTCTACGAGCAGTACTTC; CDR3 protein: CASSSGQGLYEQYF
D gene: -; J gene: TRBJ2-1; V gene: TRBV7-8; CDR3 DNA: TGTGCCAGCAGCTTAAACAACGGAGGCAATGAGCAGTTCTTC; CDR3 protein: CASSLNNGGNEQFF
D gene: TRBD1; J gene: TRBJ1-4; V gene: TRBV10-3; CDR3 DNA: TGTGCCATCAGTGAGCCCGGGACAGGGAAGAGTGAAAAACTGTTTTTT; CDR3 protein: CAISEPGTGKSEKLFF
D gene: TRBD2; J gene: TRBJ2-1; V gene: TRBV10-1; CDR3 DNA: TGCGCCAGCAGTGAGTCGCAGCGGGAGTACAATGAGCAGTTCTTC; CDR3 protein: CASSESQREYNEQFF